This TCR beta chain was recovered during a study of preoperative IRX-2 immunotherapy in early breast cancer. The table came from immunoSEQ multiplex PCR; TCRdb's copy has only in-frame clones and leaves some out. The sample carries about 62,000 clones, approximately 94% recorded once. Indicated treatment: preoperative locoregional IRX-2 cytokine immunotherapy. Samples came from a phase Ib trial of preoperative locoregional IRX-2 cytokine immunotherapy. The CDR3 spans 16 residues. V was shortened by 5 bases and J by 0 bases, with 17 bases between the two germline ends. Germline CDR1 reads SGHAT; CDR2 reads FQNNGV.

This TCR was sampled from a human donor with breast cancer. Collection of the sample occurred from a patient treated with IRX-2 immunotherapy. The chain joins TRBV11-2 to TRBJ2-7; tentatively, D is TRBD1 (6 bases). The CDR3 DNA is TGTGCCAGCAGCCCTCACCCTAGACAGGACTCCTACGAGCAGTACTTC. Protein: CASSPHPRQDSYEQYF.